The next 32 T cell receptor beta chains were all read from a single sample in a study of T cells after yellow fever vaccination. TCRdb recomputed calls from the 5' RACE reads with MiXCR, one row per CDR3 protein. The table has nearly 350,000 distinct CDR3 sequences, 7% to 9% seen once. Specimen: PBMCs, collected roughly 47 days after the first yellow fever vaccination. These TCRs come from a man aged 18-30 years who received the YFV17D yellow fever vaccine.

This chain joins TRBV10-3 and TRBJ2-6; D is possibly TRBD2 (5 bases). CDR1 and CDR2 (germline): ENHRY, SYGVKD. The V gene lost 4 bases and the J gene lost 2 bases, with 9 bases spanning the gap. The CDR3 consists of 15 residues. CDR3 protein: CAISGEAAGANVLTF. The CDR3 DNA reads TGTGCCATCAGTGGGGAAGCGGCTGGGGCCAACGTCCTGACTTTC.

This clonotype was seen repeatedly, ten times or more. The CDR3 DNA sequence: TGTGCCAGTAGTATAGAGGACAGGGTAAACGGGGAGCTGTTTTTT. Its translation is CASSIEDRVNGELFF. The chain links TRBV19 to TRBJ2-2; TRBD1 aligns across 8 bases. From germline, CDR1 is LNHDA and CDR2 SQIVND (reference sequence). The CDR3 runs to 15 residues. V dropped 0 bases and J dropped 7; count of bases not matched to a gene: 4.

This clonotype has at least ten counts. The CDR3 here is CSAREAYRDYNEQFF. The DNA for the CDR3 is TGCAGTGCTAGAGAAGCGTACAGGGACTACAATGAGCAGTTCTTC. The genes are TRBV20-1 and TRBJ2-1, with D perhaps TRBD1 (6 bases). Germline V gives CDR1 DFQATT, CDR2 SNEGSKA (reference sequence). The CDR3 loop spans 15 amino acids. Between the trimmed V and J ends, which lost 0 bases and 3 bases, there was a span of 12 bases.

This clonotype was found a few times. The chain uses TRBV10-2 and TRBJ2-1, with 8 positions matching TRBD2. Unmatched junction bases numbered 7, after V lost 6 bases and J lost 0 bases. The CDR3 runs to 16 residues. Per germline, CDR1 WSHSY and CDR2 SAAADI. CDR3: CASRDPGLGSYNEQFF. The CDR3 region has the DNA TGCGCCAGCAGGGATCCGGGACTAGGCTCCTACAATGAGCAGTTCTTC.

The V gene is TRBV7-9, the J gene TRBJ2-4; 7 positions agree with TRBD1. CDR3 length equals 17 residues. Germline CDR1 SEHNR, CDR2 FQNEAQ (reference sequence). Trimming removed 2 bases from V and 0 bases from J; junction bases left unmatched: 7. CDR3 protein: CASSLQRQGTAKNIQYF. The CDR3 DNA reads TGTGCCAGCAGCTTACAAAGACAGGGTACAGCCAAAAACATTCAGTACTTC.

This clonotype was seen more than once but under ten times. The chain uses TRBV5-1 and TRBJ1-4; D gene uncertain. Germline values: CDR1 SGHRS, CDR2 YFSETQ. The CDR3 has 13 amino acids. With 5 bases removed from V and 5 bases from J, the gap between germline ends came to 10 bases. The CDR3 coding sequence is TGCGCCAGCAGGTTTAACGAGAATGAAAAACTGTTTTTT. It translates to CASRFNENEKLFF.

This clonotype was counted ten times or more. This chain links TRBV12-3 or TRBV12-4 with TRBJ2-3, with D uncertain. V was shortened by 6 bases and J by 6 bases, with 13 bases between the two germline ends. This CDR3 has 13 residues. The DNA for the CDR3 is TGTGCCAGCAGGGGGTCTAGTGCCGATACGCAGTATTTT. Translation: CASRGSSADTQYF.

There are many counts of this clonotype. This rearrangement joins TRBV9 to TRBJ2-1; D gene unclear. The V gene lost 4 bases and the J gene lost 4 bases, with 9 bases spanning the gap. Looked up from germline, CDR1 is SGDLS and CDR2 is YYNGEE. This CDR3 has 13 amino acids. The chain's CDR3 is CASSLTQYNEQFF. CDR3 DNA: TGTGCCAGCAGCCTTACCCAATACAATGAGCAGTTCTTC.

The CDR3 protein is CASSDGGPTDTQYF. The CDR3 nucleotides read TGTGCCAGCAGCGACGGAGGCCCCACAGATACGCAGTATTTT. This chain connects TRBV9 to TRBJ2-3; D possibly corresponds to TRBD2 (5 bases). V lost 3 bases, J lost 2 bases, and 10 bases lay in between. The CDR3 is 14 residues long. Per the germline V gene, CDR1 is SGDLS and CDR2 is YYNGEE.

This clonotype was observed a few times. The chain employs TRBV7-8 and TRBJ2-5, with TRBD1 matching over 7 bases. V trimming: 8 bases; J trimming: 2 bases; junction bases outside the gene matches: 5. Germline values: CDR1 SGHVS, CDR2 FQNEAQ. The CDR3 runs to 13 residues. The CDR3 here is CASGRDRQETQYF. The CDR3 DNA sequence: TGTGCCAGCGGCAGGGACAGACAAGAGACCCAGTACTTC.

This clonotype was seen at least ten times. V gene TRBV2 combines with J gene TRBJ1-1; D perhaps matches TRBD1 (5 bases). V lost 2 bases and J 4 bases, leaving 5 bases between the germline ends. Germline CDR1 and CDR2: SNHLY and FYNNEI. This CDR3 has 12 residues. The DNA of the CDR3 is TGTGCCAGCAGTGAAAGGGGCACTGAAGCTTTCTTT. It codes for CASSERGTEAFF.

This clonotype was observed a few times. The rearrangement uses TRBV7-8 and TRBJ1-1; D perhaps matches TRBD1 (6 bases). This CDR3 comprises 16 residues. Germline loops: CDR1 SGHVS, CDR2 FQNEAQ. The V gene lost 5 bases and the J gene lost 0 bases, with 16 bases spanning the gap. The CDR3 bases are TGTGCCAGCAGCGACCGCAGGGGAGTTATGAACACTGAAGCTTTCTTT. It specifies CASSDRRGVMNTEAFF.

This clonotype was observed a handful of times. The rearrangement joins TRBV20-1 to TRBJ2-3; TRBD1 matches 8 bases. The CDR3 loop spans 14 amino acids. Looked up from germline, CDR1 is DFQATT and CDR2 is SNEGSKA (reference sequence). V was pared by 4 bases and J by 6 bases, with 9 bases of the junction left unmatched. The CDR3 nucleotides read TGCAGTGCTATAACGGACAGGGAAATTGATACGCAGTATTTT. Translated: CSAITDREIDTQYF.

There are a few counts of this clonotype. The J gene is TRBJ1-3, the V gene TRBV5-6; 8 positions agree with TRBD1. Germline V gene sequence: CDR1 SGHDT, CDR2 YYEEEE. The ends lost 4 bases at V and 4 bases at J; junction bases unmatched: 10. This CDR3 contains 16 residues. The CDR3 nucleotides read TGTGCCAGCAGCCTGGGGCCCAGGGGGCAAGGAAACACCATATATTTT. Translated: CASSLGPRGQGNTIYF.

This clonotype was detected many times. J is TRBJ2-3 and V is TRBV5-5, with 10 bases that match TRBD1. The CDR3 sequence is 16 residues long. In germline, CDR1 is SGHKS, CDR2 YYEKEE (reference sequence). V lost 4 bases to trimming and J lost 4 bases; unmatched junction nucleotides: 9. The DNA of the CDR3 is TGTGCCAGCAGCCCGAGGGGACAGGGGTTTTCAGATACGCAGTATTTT. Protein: CASSPRGQGFSDTQYF.

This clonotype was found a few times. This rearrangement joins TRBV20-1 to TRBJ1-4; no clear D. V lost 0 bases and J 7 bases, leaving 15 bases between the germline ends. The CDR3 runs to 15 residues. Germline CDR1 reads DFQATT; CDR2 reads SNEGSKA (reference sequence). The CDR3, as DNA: TGCAGTGCTAGAGACAGGTTGAGGTCAATTGAAAAACTGTTTTTT. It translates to CSARDRLRSIEKLFF.

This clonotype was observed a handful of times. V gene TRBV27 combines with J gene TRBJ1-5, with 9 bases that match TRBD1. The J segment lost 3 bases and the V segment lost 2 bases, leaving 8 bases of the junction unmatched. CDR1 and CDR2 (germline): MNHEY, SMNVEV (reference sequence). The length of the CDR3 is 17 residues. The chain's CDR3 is CASSLRHGQGNNQPQHF. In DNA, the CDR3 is TGTGCCAGCAGTTTACGGCACGGACAGGGGAACAATCAGCCCCAGCATTTT.

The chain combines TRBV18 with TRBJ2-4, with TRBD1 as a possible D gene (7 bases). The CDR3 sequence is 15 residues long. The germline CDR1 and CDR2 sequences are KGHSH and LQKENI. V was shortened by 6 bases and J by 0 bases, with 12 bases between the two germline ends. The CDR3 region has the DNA TGTGCCAGCTCTCACAGGGGACTAGCCAAAAACATTCAGTACTTC. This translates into CASSHRGLAKNIQYF. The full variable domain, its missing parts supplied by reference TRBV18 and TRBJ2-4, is NAGVMQNPRHLVRRRGQEARLRCSPMKGHSHVYWYRQLPEEGLKFMVYLQKENIIDESGMPKERFSAEFPKEGPSILRIQQVVRGDSAAYFCASSHRGLAKNIQYFGAGTRLSVL.

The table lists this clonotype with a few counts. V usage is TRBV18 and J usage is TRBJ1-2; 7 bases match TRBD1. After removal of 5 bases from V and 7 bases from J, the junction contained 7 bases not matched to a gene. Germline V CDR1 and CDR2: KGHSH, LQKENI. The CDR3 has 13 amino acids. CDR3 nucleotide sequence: TGTGCCAGCTCATTGACAGGGATTCGTGGCTACACCTTC. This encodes CASSLTGIRGYTF.

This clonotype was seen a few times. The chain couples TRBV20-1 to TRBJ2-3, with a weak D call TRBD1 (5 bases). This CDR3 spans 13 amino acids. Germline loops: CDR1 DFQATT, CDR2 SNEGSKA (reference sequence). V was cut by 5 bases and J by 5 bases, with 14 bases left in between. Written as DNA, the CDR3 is TGCAGTGCTGGACCAGGGCGCGGAGATACGCAGTATTTT. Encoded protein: CSAGPGRGDTQYF.

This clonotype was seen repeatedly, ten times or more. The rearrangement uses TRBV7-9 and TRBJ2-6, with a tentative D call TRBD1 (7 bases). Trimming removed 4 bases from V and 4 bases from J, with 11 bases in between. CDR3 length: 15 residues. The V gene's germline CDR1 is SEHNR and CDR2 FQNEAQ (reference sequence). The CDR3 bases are TGTGCCAGCAGCTCCCAGGGGGGAGGGGCCAACGTCCTGACTTTC. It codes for CASSSQGGGANVLTF.

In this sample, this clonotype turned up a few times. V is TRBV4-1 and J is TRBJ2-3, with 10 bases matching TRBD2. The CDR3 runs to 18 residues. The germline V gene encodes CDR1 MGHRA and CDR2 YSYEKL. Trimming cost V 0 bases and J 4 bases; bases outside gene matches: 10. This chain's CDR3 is CASSQEGSGGRFADTQYF. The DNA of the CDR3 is TGCGCCAGCAGCCAAGAAGGTAGCGGGGGGCGGTTTGCAGATACGCAGTATTTT.

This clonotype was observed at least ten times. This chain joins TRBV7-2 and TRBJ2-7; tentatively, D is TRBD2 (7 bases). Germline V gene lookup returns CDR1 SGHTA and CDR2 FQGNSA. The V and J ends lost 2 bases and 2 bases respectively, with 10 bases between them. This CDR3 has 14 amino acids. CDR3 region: CASSLSGGPYEQYV. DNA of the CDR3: TGTGCCAGCAGCTTATCGGGGGGCCCCTACGAGCAGTACGTC.

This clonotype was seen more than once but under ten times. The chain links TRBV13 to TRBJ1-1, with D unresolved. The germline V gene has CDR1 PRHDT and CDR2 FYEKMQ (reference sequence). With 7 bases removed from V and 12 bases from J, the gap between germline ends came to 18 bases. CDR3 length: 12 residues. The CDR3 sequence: CASNPPGGESFF. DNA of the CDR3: TGTGCCAGCAACCCACCCGGAGGCGAGTCTTTCTTT.

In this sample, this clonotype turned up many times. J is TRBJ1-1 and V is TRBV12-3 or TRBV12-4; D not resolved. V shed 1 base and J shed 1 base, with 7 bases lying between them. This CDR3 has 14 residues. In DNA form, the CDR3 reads TGTGCCAGCAGTTTAGGGCAACCGAACACTGAAGCTTTCTTT. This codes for CASSLGQPNTEAFF.

CDR3 bases: TGTGCCAGCAGCCGGACTGGACTAGCGGGGGTAGGGTTCGCAGATACGCAGTATTTT. As protein: CASSRTGLAGVGFADTQYF. The chain carries TRBV11-2 and TRBJ2-3; 13 bases agree with TRBD2. From germline, CDR1 is SGHAT and CDR2 FQNNGV. After removal of 5 bases from V and 4 bases from J, the junction contained 15 bases not matched to a gene. CDR3 size: 19 residues.

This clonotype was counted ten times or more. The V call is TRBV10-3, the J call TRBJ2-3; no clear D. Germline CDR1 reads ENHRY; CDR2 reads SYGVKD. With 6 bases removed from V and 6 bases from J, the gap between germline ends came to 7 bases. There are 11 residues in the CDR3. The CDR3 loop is CAIRSYDTQYF. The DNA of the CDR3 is TGTGCCATCAGGTCTTACGATACGCAGTATTTT.

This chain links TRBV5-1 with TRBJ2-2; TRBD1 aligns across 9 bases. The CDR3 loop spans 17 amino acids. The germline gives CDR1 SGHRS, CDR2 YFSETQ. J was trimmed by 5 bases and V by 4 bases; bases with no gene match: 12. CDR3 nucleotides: TGCGCCAGCAGCGGACGAGTGGGACAGGGAAATACCGGGGAGCTGTTTTTT. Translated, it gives CASSGRVGQGNTGELFF.

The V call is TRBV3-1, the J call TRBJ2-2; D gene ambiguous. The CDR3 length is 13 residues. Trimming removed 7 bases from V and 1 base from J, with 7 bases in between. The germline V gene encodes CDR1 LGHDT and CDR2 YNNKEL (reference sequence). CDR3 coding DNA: TGTGCCAGCAATGTGGGGAACACCGGGGAGCTGTTTTTT. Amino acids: CASNVGNTGELFF.

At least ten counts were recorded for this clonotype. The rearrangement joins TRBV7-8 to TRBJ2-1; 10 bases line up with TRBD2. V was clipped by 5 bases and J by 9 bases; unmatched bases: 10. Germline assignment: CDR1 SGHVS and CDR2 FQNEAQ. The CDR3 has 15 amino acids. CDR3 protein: CASSASGLADGEQFF. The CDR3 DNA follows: TGTGCCAGCAGCGCTTCAGGACTAGCGGACGGTGAGCAGTTCTTC.

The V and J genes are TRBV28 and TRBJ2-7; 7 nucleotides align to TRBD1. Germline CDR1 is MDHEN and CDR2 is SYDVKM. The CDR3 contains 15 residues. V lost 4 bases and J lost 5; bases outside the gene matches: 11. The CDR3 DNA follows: TGTGCCAGCAGTTACGGACAGGTCGATTGGGACGAGCAGTACGTC. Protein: CASSYGQVDWDEQYV.

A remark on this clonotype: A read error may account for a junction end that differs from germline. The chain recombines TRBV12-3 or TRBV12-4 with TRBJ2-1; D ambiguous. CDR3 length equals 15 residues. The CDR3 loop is CASSFHTSPYNEQIF. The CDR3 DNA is TGTGCCAGCAGCTTCCATACATCCCCTTACAATGAGCAGATCTTC.